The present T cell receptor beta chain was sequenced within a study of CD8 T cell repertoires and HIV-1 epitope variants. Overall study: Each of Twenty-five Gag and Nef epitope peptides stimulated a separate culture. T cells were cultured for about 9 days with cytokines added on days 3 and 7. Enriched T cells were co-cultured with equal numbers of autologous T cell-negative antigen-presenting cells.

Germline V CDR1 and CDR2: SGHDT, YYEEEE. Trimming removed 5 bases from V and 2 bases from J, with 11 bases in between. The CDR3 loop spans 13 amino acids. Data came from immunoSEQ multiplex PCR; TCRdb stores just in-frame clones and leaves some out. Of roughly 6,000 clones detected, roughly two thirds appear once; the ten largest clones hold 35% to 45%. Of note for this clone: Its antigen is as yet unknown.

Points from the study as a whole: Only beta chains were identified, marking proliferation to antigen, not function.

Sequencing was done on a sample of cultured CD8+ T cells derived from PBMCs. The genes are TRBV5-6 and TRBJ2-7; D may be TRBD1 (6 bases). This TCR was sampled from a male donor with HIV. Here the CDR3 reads CASRAGAAYEQYF. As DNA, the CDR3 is TGTGCCAGCAGGGCAGGGGCCGCCTACGAGCAGTACTTC.